This T cell receptor beta chain was profiled in a study of spatial heterogeneity in lung cancer. TCRdb redid the calling of the 5' RACE reads with MiXCR, one entry per CDR3 protein. The sample lists about 120,000 distinct CDR3 sequences; 10% to 11% were seen once. Sample share makes this clonotype medium-sized. Noted time point: blood at routine non-recurrence follow-up after resection. Sequenced material: PBMCs, taken at follow-up. This sequence originates from a female donor with early-stage non-small cell lung cancer.

CDR3 in amino acids: CSVLAVYNEQFF. For the CDR3, the DNA is TGCAGCGTGCTAGCGGTCTACAATGAGCAGTTCTTC. This chain joins TRBV29-1 and TRBJ2-1; TRBD2 matches at 7 bases. Germline V gene sequence: CDR1 SQVTM, CDR2 ANQGSEA. The CDR3 is 12 amino acids. Trimming took 6 bases from V and 3 from J; bases not matched to a gene: 2.